This T cell receptor beta chain was documented in a study of blood T cell repertoires in COVID-19. The wider study: Specimens from acute and convalescent COVID-19 originated in the United States, Italy and Spain. T cells, B-cell-depleted T cells, or PBMCs provided the cDNA or gDNA that served as material.

Authors' data handling: By means of reference gene primer amplification, nucleated cell counts were estimated. TCRdb keeps only in-frame clones here, not all; method: immunoSEQ multiplex PCR. V and J calls and clone size are given by that table; D and trimming were obtained from the DNA. The sample includes 160,000 or so clones, roughly 86% of them seen just once. The specimen was peripheral blood. This TCR came from a woman in her forties or fifties with acute or convalescent COVID-19.

The CDR3 coding sequence is TGTGCCAGCAGGGGAACTAGCTCCTATAATTCACCCCTCCACTTT. This translates into CASRGTSSYNSPLHF. V and J are TRBV6-5 and TRBJ1-6, with D hard to call. Germline V gene lookup returns CDR1 MNHEY and CDR2 SVGAGI. V lost 6 bases and J lost 0, with 9 bases in between. There are 15 residues in the CDR3.